Shown below are 18 T cell receptor beta chains from a single sample sequenced in a study of control samples from healthy donors and cancer patients. Profiling relied on immunoSEQ multiplex PCR, and the TCRdb table lists in-frame clones only, not all of them. The sample holds 45,000 to 60,000 clones, roughly 80% seen once. The sample consisted of blood. All receptors come from a man in his 70s in good health.

The rearrangement joins TRBV7-9 to TRBJ1-1; possibly TRBD1 for D (5 bases). The CDR3 has 12 residues. Germline assignment: CDR1 SEHNR and CDR2 FQNEAQ (reference sequence). V shed 11 bases and J shed 8 bases, with 18 bases lying between them. CDR3 residues: CASLGGKPEAFF. The CDR3 bases are TGTGCCTCCCTGGGGGGAAAACCGGAAGCTTTCTTT.

The V call is TRBV30, the J call TRBJ2-1, with D uncertain. The CDR3 consists of 14 residues. The germline gives CDR1 GTSNPN, CDR2 SVGIG (reference sequence). V was shortened by 0 bases and J by 4 bases, with 10 bases between the two germline ends. CDR3 sequence (DNA): TGTGCCTGGAGTGTTGAACGACTTTACAATGAGCAGTTCTTC. Residues: CAWSVERLYNEQFF.

The V gene is TRBV5-1, the J gene TRBJ2-5; D may be TRBD2 (6 bases). V gave up 4 bases and J gave up 1 base, with 14 bases separating them. Germline CDR1 reads SGHRS; CDR2 reads YFSETQ. This CDR3 has 15 amino acids. The CDR3: CASSAGGAGQETQYF. The DNA of the CDR3 is TGCGCCAGCAGCGCCGGGGGTGCGGGCCAAGAGACCCAGTACTTC.

This clone was found once. The chain uses TRBV6-6 and TRBJ2-1; D remains unclear. Trimming removed 8 bases from V and 4 bases from J, with 18 bases in between. The CDR3 runs to 15 residues. Per the germline V gene, CDR1 is MNHNY and CDR2 is SVGAGI (reference sequence). The CDR3 coding sequence is TGTGCCAGCCACGGATTCCTGGACGGATACAATGAGCAGTTCTTC. Protein: CASHGFLDGYNEQFF.

This rearrangement joins TRBV6-5 to TRBJ2-7, with D perhaps TRBD1 or TRBD2 (6 bases each). In germline, CDR1 is MNHEY, CDR2 SVGAGI. The CDR3 is made up of 15 amino acids. Trimming stripped 7 bases from V and 2 bases from J, with 18 bases between. DNA for the CDR3: TGTGCCAGCACTCATTACGGGGGCCCGCCCTACGAGCAGTACTTC. Its translation: CASTHYGGPPYEQYF.

The V gene is TRBV10-3, the J gene TRBJ2-3, with D maybe TRBD2 (6 bases). The V gene lost 0 bases and the J gene lost 4 bases, with 14 bases spanning the gap. Germline V lookup: CDR1 ENHRY, CDR2 SYGVKD. CDR3 length equals 16 residues. DNA for the CDR3: TGTGCCATCAGTGAGTCTTGGGGGGTTAACCCAGATACGCAGTATTTT. Translation gives CAISESWGVNPDTQYF.

The rearrangement joins TRBV7-6 to TRBJ1-4; D may be TRBD1 (5 bases). CDR1 is SGHVS and CDR2 is FNYEAQ in the germline V gene. This CDR3 has 14 residues. V was trimmed by 3 bases and J by 8 bases, leaving 13 bases between them. The CDR3 nucleotides are TGTGCCAGCAGCTTTGGGACGGGGGAGGAAAAACTGTTTTTT. Its protein product is CASSFGTGEEKLFF.

The chain uses TRBV28 and TRBJ1-2; D is undetermined. The CDR3 runs to 12 residues. Deletions cut 1 base from V and 0 bases from J, with 0 bases between. Germline V gives CDR1 MDHEN, CDR2 SYDVKM. CDR3 protein: CASSLSNYGYTF. The CDR3 region has the DNA TGTGCCAGCAGTTTATCTAACTATGGCTACACCTTC.

The chain is built from TRBV27 and TRBJ1-1; weak D call: TRBD1 (6 bases). This CDR3 region has 13 residues. Trimming stripped 3 bases from V and 7 bases from J, with 12 bases between. The germline CDR1 and CDR2 sequences are MNHEY and SMNVEV (reference sequence). The CDR3 is CASSLGQGSEAFF. The CDR3 DNA follows: TGTGCCAGCAGTTTGGGGCAGGGGAGTGAAGCTTTCTTT.

The chain combines TRBV6-5 with TRBJ2-1; D may correspond to TRBD1 or TRBD2 (5 bases each). The CDR3 is 11 residues long. Per the germline V gene, CDR1 is MNHEY and CDR2 is SVGAGI. Trimming shortened V by 2 bases and J by 9 bases, and 5 bases separated the two germline ends. CDR3 amino acids: CASSYGGEQFF. The DNA of the CDR3 is TGTGCCAGCAGTTACGGGGGTGAGCAGTTCTTC.

The chain employs TRBV19 and TRBJ1-5; D unclear. V gave up 4 bases and J gave up 15 bases, with 16 bases separating them. The V gene's germline CDR1 is LNHDA and CDR2 SQIVND (reference sequence). The CDR3 sequence is 12 residues long. The CDR3 protein is CASSNKDGNLHF. Here the CDR3 DNA reads TGTGCCAGTAGTAACAAGGACGGAAACCTGCATTTT.

The chain is built from TRBV5-1 and TRBJ2-1, with TRBD2 matching 7 bases. The germline V gene encodes CDR1 SGHRS and CDR2 YFSETQ. Trimming cost V 4 bases and J 0 bases; bases outside gene matches: 4. CDR3 size: 15 residues. CDR3 sequence (DNA): TGCGCCAGCAGCAAGGGACTATCCTCCTACAATGAGCAGTTCTTC. Translated: CASSKGLSSYNEQFF. The variable domain in full, with the rest retrieved from reference TRBV5-1 and TRBJ2-1, is KAGVTQTPRYLIKTRGQQVTLSCSPISGHRSVSWYQQTPGQGLQFLFEYFSETQRNKGNFPGRFSGRQFSNSRSEMNVSTLELGDSALYLCASSKGLSSYNEQFFGPGTRLTVL.

This clone appeared a few times. This chain uses TRBV4-2 with TRBJ1-3; weak D call: TRBD1 (5 bases). Germline CDR1 LGHNA, CDR2 YNFKEQ. This CDR3 is built from 15 residues. V lost 0 bases, J lost 6 bases, and 12 bases lay in between. The DNA for the CDR3 is TGTGCCAGCAGCCAAGATTTTGCCAGGGAAAACACCATATATTTT. Translated, it gives CASSQDFARENTIYF.

The CDR3 DNA is TGTGCCAGTAGTAGACAGGGGGGCCGGGAGACCCAGTACTTC. This gives the protein CASSRQGGRETQYF. The V call is TRBV19, the J call TRBJ2-5, with 9 bases that match TRBD1. The length of the CDR3 is 14 residues. The V segment lost 4 bases and the J segment 5 bases; nucleotides outside the gene matches: 5. The V gene's germline CDR1 is LNHDA and CDR2 SQIVND (reference sequence).

The CDR3 reads CSVVGGEGSYNEQFF. In nucleotides, the CDR3 is TGCAGCGTTGTCGGGGGGGAGGGCTCCTACAATGAGCAGTTCTTC. The chain employs TRBV29-1 and TRBJ2-1; TRBD2 matches at 8 bases. V was clipped by 4 bases and J by 0 bases; unmatched bases: 5. The CDR3 spans 15 residues. Per the germline V gene, CDR1 is SQVTM and CDR2 is ANQGSEA.

This rearrangement joins TRBV5-4 to TRBJ2-3; TRBD2 might be the D (7 bases). Germline CDR1 reads SGHNT; CDR2 reads YYREEE (reference sequence). The ends were cut back, 1 base at V and 0 bases at J, with 21 bases in the middle. The CDR3 contains 19 residues. The CDR3 DNA reads TGTGCCAGCAGCTTGAGAGGGGGGGGCAGGGTGTTAAGCACAGATACGCAGTATTTT. Its translation is CASSLRGGGRVLSTDTQYF. Combining the CDR3 with reference TRBV5-4 and TRBJ2-3 gives the whole variable domain ETGVTQSPTHLIKTRGQQVTLRCSSQSGHNTVSWYQQALGQGPQFIFQYYREEENGRGNFPPRFSGLQFPNYSSELNVNALELDDSALYLCASSLRGGGRVLSTDTQYFGPGTRLTVL.

The V gene is TRBV2, the J gene TRBJ2-6, with 9 bases identical to TRBD1. With V trimmed by 7 bases and J by 0 bases, 7 bases remained unmatched. The CDR3 length is 17 residues. Germline V gene sequence: CDR1 SNHLY, CDR2 FYNNEI. CDR3 region: CASTLGQGYSGANVLTF. The CDR3 DNA follows: TGTGCCAGCACCTTGGGACAGGGATACTCTGGGGCCAACGTCCTGACTTTC.

The V and J genes are TRBV24-1 and TRBJ1-4; unclear D gene. CDR1 is KGHDR, CDR2 SFDVKD, per germline. This CDR3 is built from 12 residues. Trimming left V 9 bases short and J 3 bases short, with 7 bases between. For the CDR3, the DNA is TGTGCCACCTCCGGCCCTAATGAAAAACTGTTTTTT. It codes for CATSGPNEKLFF.